This entry concerns a single T cell receptor (beta chain). The sample originates from a study of blood T cell repertoires in COVID-19. Per the original methods: Cell counts per sample came from amplifying reference gene primers. Measured with immunoSEQ multiplex PCR; TCRdb has only the in-frame clones, and not every one. For V, J and clone size, that table is used; D and trimming come from the DNA. The table lists under 150,000 clones, roughly 80% of them singletons, with roughly 1.6% in the top ten. Trimming removed 4 bases at V and 8 bases at J, with 12 bases between. This CDR3 has 14 residues. The germline V gene has CDR1 SNHLY and CDR2 FYNNEI.

The receptor comes from a man aged 50-60 years with acute or convalescent COVID-19. The rearrangement links TRBV2 to TRBJ1-6; D gene unclear. The sample comprised peripheral blood. CDR3 loop: CASSVRAGDSPLHF. The CDR3, as DNA: TGTGCCAGCAGTGTAAGGGCCGGGGATTCACCCCTCCACTTT.